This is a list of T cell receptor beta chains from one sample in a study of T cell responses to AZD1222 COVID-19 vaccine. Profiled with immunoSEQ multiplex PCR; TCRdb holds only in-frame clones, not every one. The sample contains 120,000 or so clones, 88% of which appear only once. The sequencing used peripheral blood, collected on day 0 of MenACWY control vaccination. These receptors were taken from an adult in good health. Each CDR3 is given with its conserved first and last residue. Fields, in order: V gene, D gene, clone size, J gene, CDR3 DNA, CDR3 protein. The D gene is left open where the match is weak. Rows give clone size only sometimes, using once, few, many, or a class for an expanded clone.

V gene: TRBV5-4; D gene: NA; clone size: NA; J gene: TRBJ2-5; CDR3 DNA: TGTGCCAGCAGCCCCAGGTTTGGGGAAGAGACCCAGTACTTC; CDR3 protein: CASSPRFGEETQYF
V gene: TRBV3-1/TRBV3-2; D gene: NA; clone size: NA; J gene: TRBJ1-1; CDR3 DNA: TGTGCCAGCAGCCCCTGGACAAGTAACACTGAAGCTTTCTTT; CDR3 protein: CASSPWTSNTEAFF
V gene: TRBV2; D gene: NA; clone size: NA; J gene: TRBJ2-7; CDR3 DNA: TGTGCCAGCAAGGCCCGAGACTCTCCAAATCTGAGCTCCTACGAGCAGTACTTC; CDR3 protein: CASKARDSPNLSSYEQYF
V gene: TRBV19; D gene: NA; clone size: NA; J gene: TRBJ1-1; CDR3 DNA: TGTGCCAGTAGTATCTCGTCAGCGAACACTGAAGCTTTCTTT; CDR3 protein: CASSISSANTEAFF
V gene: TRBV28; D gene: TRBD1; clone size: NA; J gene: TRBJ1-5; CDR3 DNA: TGTGCCAGCAGTCCTCGACAGGGGAGAGGAGGTCAGCCCCAGCATTTT; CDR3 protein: CASSPRQGRGGQPQHF
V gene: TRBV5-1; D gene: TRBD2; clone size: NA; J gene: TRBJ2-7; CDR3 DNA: TGCGCCAGCAGCGGAACTAGCGGGAGCTACGAGCAGTACTTC; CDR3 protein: CASSGTSGSYEQYF
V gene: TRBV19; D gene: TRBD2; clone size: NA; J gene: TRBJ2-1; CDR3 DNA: TGTGCCAGTAGTAGCGGGACTAGCGGGACCATTCGGTCCTACAATGAGCAGTTCTTC; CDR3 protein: CASSSGTSGTIRSYNEQFF
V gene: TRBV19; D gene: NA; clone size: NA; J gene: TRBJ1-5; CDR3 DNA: TGTGCCAGTAGTATAGAGGCGGGTCCGGGGGAGCCCCAGCATTTT; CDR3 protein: CASSIEAGPGEPQHF
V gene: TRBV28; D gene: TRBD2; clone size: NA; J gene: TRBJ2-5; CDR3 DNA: TGTGCCAGCACCTCCCTGGGGCTAGCGGGACTGAAGACCCAGTACTTC; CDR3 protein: CASTSLGLAGLKTQYF
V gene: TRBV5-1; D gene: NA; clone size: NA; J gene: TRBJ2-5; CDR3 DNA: TGCGCCAGCAGCTTGGCCACTGGAGTTAGAGAGACCCAGTACTTC; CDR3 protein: CASSLATGVRETQYF
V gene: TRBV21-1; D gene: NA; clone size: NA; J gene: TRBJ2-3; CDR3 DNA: TGTGCCAGCCTCACAGGGGCAGGGTGGGCAGATACGCAGTATTTT; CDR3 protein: CASLTGAGWADTQYF
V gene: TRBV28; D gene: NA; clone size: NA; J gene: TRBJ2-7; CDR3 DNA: TGTGCCAGCAGTTACGCTATCCTTTACGAGCAGTACTTC; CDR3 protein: CASSYAILYEQYF
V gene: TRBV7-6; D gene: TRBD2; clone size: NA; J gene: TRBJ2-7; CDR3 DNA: TGTGCCAGCAGCTCCGTACTAGCGGGAGGCTACGAGCAGTACTTC; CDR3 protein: CASSSVLAGGYEQYF
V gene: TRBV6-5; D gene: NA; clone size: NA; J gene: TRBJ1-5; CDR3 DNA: TGTGCCAGCAGTCAACCTTCAGATATCAATCAGCCCCAGCATTTT; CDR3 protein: CASSQPSDINQPQHF
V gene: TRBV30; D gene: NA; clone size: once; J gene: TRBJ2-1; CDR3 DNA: TGTGCCTCAACGAGGGATAGGCTCAATGAGCAGTTCTTC; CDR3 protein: CASTRDRLNEQFF
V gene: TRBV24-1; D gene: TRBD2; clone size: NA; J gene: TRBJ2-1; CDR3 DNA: TGTGCCACCAGTGATTCGGGACTAGCGGGACGTGAGCAGTTCTTC; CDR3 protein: CATSDSGLAGREQFF
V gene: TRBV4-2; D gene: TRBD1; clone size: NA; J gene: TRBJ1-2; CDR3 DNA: TGTGCCAGCAGCCATCCACAGGGGGAGGTCGGTGACACCTTC; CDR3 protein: CASSHPQGEVGDTF
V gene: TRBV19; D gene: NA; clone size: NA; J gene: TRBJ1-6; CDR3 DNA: TGTGCCAGTAGTCCCAACGGGGCGCAAGGTTCACCCCTCCACTTT; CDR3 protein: CASSPNGAQGSPLHF
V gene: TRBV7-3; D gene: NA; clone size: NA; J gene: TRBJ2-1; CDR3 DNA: TGTGCCAGCAGCTTAACGGACTGGAGCTCCTACAATGAGCAGTTCTTC; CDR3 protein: CASSLTDWSSYNEQFF
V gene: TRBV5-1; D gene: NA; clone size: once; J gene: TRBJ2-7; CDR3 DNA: TGCGCCAGCAGCTTGGCCCCAGTAGGAAGCGGGTATTCCTACGAGCAGTACTTC; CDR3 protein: CASSLAPVGSGYSYEQYF
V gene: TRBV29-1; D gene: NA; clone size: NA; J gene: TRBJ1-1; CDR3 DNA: TGCAGCGGAGCCGAGGGGGGCACTGAAGCTTTCTTT; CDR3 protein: CSGAEGGTEAFF
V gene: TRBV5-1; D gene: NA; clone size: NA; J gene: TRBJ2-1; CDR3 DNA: TGCGCCAGCAGCTACCGGACTTCATACAATGAGCAGTTCTTC; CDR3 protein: CASSYRTSYNEQFF
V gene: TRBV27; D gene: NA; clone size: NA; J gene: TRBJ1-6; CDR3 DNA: TGTGCCAGCAGTTACTTGAGGAGGCCAGAATATAATTCACCCCTCCACTTT; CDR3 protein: CASSYLRRPEYNSPLHF
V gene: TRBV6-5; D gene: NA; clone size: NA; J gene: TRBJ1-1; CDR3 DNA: TGTGCCAGCAGTTACTCGAGTGGTTCAGGAGCTTTCTTT; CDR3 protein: CASSYSSGSGAFF
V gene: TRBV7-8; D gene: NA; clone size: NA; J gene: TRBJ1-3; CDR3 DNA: TGTGCCAGCAGCTCCATACGGGGCAGTAAAGAAAACACCATATATTTT; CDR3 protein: CASSSIRGSKENTIYF
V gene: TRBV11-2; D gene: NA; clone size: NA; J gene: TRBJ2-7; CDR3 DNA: TGTGCCAGCAGCTTAAAGGGACTGCTCTCCTACGAGCAGTACTTC; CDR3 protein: CASSLKGLLSYEQYF
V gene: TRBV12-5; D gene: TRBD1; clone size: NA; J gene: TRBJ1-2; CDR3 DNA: TGTGCTAGTGGTTTCGGGGACAGGGTAAATTATGGCTACACCTTC; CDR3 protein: CASGFGDRVNYGYTF
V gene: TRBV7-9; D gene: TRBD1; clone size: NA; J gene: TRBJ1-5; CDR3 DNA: TGTGCCAGCAGCTCTGGACAGGGAAATCAGCCCCAGCATTTT; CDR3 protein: CASSSGQGNQPQHF
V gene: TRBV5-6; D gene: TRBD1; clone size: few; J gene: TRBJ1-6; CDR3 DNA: TGTGCCAGCAGCTCCTTTACAGGGGGTAATTCACCCCTCCACTTT; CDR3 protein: CASSSFTGGNSPLHF
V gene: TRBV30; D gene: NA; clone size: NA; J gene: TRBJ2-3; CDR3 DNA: TGTGCCTGGAGCCCAGGGACTACAGATACGCAGTATTTT; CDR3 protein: CAWSPGTTDTQYF
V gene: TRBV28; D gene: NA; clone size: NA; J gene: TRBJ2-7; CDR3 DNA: TGTGCCAGCAGTAAAGGACAGCCCCCCTACGAGCAGTACTTC; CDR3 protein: CASSKGQPPYEQYF
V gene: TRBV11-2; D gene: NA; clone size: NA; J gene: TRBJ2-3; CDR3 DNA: TGTGCCAGCAGCTTCCTCCCCGGGAGCAGGGCAGATACGCAGTATTTT; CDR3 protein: CASSFLPGSRADTQYF
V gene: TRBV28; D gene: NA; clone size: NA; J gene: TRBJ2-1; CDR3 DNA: TGTGCCAGCAGTTCGACAAAGCAGTTCTTC; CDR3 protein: CASSSTKQFF
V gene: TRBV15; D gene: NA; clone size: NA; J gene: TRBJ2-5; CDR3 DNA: TGTGCCACCAGTAGCACAGGTCGAGAGACCCAGTACTTC; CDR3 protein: CATSSTGRETQYF
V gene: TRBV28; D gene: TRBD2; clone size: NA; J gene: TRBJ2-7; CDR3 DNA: TGTGCCAGCAGTTTCATTCTGGGCCGGGGGGAGGGCCGGTACGAGCAGTACTTC; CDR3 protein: CASSFILGRGEGRYEQYF
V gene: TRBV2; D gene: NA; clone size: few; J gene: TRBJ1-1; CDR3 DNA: TGTGCCAGCAGTAGGACGGTGAACACTGAAGCTTTCTTT; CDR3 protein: CASSRTVNTEAFF
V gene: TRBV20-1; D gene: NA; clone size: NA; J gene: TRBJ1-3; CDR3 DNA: TGCAGTGCTAGTCCCGGAAACACCATATATTTT; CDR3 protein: CSASPGNTIYF
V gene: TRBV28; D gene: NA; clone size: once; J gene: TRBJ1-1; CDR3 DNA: TGTGCCAGCTTCGAGGCGCGGAACACTGAAGCTTTCTTT; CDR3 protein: CASFEARNTEAFF
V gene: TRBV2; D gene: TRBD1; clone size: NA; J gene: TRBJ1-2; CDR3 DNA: TGTGCCAGCAGTGCCGACAGGGACTATGGCTACACCTTC; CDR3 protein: CASSADRDYGYTF
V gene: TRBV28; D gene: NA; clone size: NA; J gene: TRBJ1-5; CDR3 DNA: TGTGCCAGCAAGTTAGGGACTCCGAATAGCAATCAGCCCCAGCATTTT; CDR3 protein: CASKLGTPNSNQPQHF
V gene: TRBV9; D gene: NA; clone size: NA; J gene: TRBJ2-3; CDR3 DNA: TGTGCCAGCAGCGTAGATCGGCAGGGCACAGATACGCAGTATTTT; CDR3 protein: CASSVDRQGTDTQYF
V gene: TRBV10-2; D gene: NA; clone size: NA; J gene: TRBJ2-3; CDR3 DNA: TGCGCCAGCAGTGACTCCCAGGATGTAACAGATACGCAGTATTTT; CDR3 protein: CASSDSQDVTDTQYF
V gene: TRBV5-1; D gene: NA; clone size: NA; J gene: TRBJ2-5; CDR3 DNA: TGCGCCAGCAGCTTGGCGGCAGAGACACAAGAGACCCAGTACTTC; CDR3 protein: CASSLAAETQETQYF
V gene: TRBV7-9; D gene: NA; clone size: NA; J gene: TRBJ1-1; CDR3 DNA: TGTGCCAGCAGCTTGGAAGGGAGAAAAGCTGAAGCTTTCTTT; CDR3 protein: CASSLEGRKAEAFF
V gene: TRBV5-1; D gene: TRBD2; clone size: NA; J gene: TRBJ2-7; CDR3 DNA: TGCGCCAGCAGCGAAGAAGGGACTAGCGGATCAGGGTACGAGCAGTACTTC; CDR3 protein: CASSEEGTSGSGYEQYF
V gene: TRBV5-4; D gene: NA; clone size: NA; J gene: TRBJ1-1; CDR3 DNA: TGTGCCAGCACCCTGAGCATACTGAACACTGAAGCTTTCTTT; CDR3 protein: CASTLSILNTEAFF
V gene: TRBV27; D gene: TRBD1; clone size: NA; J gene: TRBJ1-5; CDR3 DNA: TGTGCCAGCAGTCCCGGGACAGGGAGAATTGGGCGCAATCAGCCCCAGCATTTT; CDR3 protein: CASSPGTGRIGRNQPQHF
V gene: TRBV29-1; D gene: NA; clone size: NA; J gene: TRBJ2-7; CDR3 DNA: TGCAGCGCACACCGGGACACCCCCTACGAGCAGTACTTC; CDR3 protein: CSAHRDTPYEQYF